This paragraph covers one T cell receptor beta chain sequence. Original data processing: From reference gene primer amplification, estimates of nucleated cell counts were derived. Some clones are missing from TCRdb's copy, which holds only in-frame ones; the method was immunoSEQ multiplex PCR. Clone size and V and J calls were adopted from that table, with D and trimming inferred from the DNA. The sample gives 40,000 to 60,000 clones, roughly 83% of which show up once; roughly 14% is in the top ten. The sample originates from a study of blood T cell repertoires in COVID-19. Study in general: Specimens from acute and convalescent COVID-19 originated in the United States, Italy and Spain. PBMCs, B-cell-depleted T cells, or T cells were the source of the cDNA or gDNA that made up the material.

Per germline, CDR1 MNHEY and CDR2 SMNVEV (reference sequence). The V segment lost 2 bases and the J segment 2 bases; nucleotides outside the gene matches: 3. The CDR3 extends over 14 amino acids. The sample was peripheral blood. The TCR was taken from a human donor in a cohort sampled during active COVID-19. V is TRBV27 and J is TRBJ2-7; 7 nucleotides align to TRBD2. CDR3 sequence (DNA): TGTGCCAGCAGTTTAGCGGGGGATACCTACGAGCAGTACTTC. The encoded protein is CASSLAGDTYEQYF.